Listed below are T cell receptor beta chains from one sample, sequenced in a study of cytomegalovirus exposure and HLA in healthy donors. TCRdb's table, derived via immunoSEQ multiplex PCR, lists solely in-frame clones and lacks some. The sample lists 90,000 or so clones; about 69% were seen once. What was sequenced was PBMCs. Source of these receptors: a woman aged 18-29 years in good health and CMV-seropositive. The CDR3 runs from the conserved cysteine through the conserved F or W. Fields, in order: J gene, D gene, V gene, clone size, CDR3 protein, CDR3 DNA. D genes are given only for firm matches. Not all rows give a size; the values are once, few, many and, for expanded clones, a class.

TRBJ2-1	TRBD2	TRBV19	NA	CASSSWAGGPNEQFF	TGTGCCAGTAGCTCATGGGCGGGGGGGCCCAATGAGCAGTTCTTC
TRBJ2-1	TRBD2	TRBV29-1	NA	CSVDGKRGTGFNEQFF	TGCAGCGTTGATGGTAAGCGGGGAACTGGTTTCAATGAGCAGTTCTTC
TRBJ1-5	TRBD1	TRBV6-1	NA	CASNDRGLNQPQHF	TGTGCCAGCAATGACAGGGGCCTCAATCAGCCCCAGCATTTT
TRBJ2-5	NA	TRBV29-1	few	CSVEDARERENRQTQYF	TGCAGCGTTGAAGACGCTCGGGAGAGGGAGAACAGGCAGACCCAGTACTTC
TRBJ1-5	TRBD1	TRBV19	NA	CASSIGDRSYSNQPQHF	TGTGCCAGTAGTATCGGGGACAGGTCCTATAGCAATCAGCCCCAGCATTTT
TRBJ2-3	TRBD1	TRBV19	NA	CASSTGGTDTQYF	TGTGCCAGTAGCACAGGGGGCACAGATACGCAGTATTTT
TRBJ1-2	TRBD1	TRBV7-3	NA	CILGGDRGPDGYTF	TGTATCCTCGGAGGGGACAGGGGGCCGGATGGCTACACCTTC
TRBJ2-7	TRBD1	TRBV7-2	NA	CASSPGGIRSLRGEQYF	TGTGCCAGCAGCCCGGGTGGCATCCGATCGCTCAGGGGGGAGCAGTACTTC
TRBJ2-1	TRBD2	TRBV15	once	CATSRALRTSDEQFF	TGTGCCACCAGCAGGGCCCTGAGGACTAGCGATGAGCAGTTCTTC
TRBJ1-6	TRBD1	TRBV30	NA	CACQQGANSPLHF	TGTGCCTGCCAACAGGGGGCGAATTCACCCCTCCACTTT
TRBJ2-1	TRBD2	TRBV5-8	NA	CASSALAGGQGEQFF	TGTGCCAGCAGCGCTCTAGCGGGAGGGCAGGGGGAGCAGTTCTTC
TRBJ2-7	TRBD2	TRBV14	NA	CASSQDLREGSYEQYF	TGTGCCAGCAGCCAAGATCTCAGGGAGGGGTCCTACGAGCAGTACTTC
TRBJ2-1	TRBD1	TRBV18	NA	CASSLLQGQAFYNEQFF	TGTGCCAGCTCACTCCTCCAGGGACAGGCGTTCTACAATGAGCAGTTCTTC
TRBJ2-1	NA	TRBV28	NA	CASAGLRYNEQFF	TGTGCCAGCGCGGGACTGCGCTACAATGAGCAGTTCTTC
TRBJ1-4	TRBD1	TRBV7-6	once	CASSFRDRLGEKLFF	TGTGCCAGCAGCTTCCGGGACAGGTTAGGGGAAAAACTGTTTTTT
TRBJ2-7	TRBD2	TRBV28	NA	CASIQTSGRYEQYF	TGTGCCAGCATTCAGACTAGCGGGAGGTACGAGCAGTACTTC
TRBJ2-1	TRBD1	TRBV4-2	few	CASSSGTGDYNEQFF	TGTGCCAGCAGCTCCGGGACAGGGGACTACAATGAGCAGTTCTTC
TRBJ2-2	TRBD2	TRBV19	NA	CASGELAGWNTGELFF	TGTGCCAGTGGCGAGCTAGCGGGATGGAACACCGGGGAGCTGTTTTTT
TRBJ2-7	TRBD2	TRBV29-1	NA	CSVWGGSYEQYF	TGCAGCGTCTGGGGGGGTTCCTACGAGCAGTACTTC
TRBJ2-5	NA	TRBV30	NA	CAWSLYTSSQETQYF	TGTGCCTGGAGTCTTTACACTAGCAGCCAAGAGACCCAGTACTTC
TRBJ2-1	NA	TRBV5-1	NA	CASSEGDSSYNEQFF	TGCGCCAGCAGCGAGGGGGATAGCTCCTACAATGAGCAGTTCTTC
TRBJ1-4	NA	TRBV10-3	NA	CAISDTWQGLNEKLFF	TGTGCCATCAGTGATACTTGGCAGGGACTAAATGAAAAACTGTTTTTT
TRBJ1-2	NA	TRBV7-2	once	CASSLEVVRQYYGYTF	TGTGCCAGCAGCTTAGAGGTTGTCAGGCAATACTATGGCTACACCTTC
TRBJ1-4	NA	TRBV15	NA	CATSNGQLTNEKLFF	TGTGCCACCAGCAACGGACAGCTAACTAATGAAAAACTGTTTTTT
TRBJ2-5	NA	TRBV7-2	NA	CASSTREKYRVGETQYF	TGTGCCAGCAGCACTAGGGAAAAGTACAGGGTCGGGGAGACCCAGTACTTC
TRBJ1-5	TRBD1	TRBV5-6	NA	CASSLGTGAHSNQPQHF	TGTGCCAGCAGCTTGGGCACAGGGGCCCATAGCAATCAGCCCCAGCATTTT
TRBJ2-7	TRBD2	TRBV5-1	NA	CASSSGGGTYEQYF	TGCGCCAGCAGCTCGGGAGGGGGGACCTACGAGCAGTACTTC
TRBJ1-1	NA	TRBV4-3	few	CASSQDYRPNTEAFF	TGCGCCAGCAGCCAAGATTACAGGCCGAACACTGAAGCTTTCTTT
TRBJ1-1	NA	TRBV15	few	CATSRGPTLNTEAFF	TGTGCCACCAGCAGAGGGCCCACCCTGAACACTGAAGCTTTCTTT